This T cell receptor beta chain was observed in a study of long-term antiretroviral therapy in people with HIV. Study-level points and caveats: Post-ART samples showed increased diversity that remained below transplant donor control levels. Blood dates from the mid-2000s to the late 2010s, possibly under older ART regimens.

In the case of this clone: As yet, its antigen is unknown.

Survey-level immunoSEQ v3.0 assays were run. Method: immunoSEQ multiplex PCR; TCRdb's copy keeps in-frame clones and lacks some. The table has over 30,000 clones, roughly three quarters seen once. Trimming cost V 6 bases and J 9 bases, with 13 bases left between them. Germline V CDR1 and CDR2: MNHNS, SASEGT. The length of the CDR3 is 12 residues. This sequence was found in a man between 18 and 35 years old with HIV. The V call is TRBV6-1, the J call TRBJ2-3; the D gene is possibly TRBD1 (5 bases). The sequencing used unsorted PBMCs, collected 1.9 years after starting antiretroviral therapy. CDR3 sequence: CASSQTGATQYF. CDR3 nucleotide sequence: TGTGCCAGCAGCCAAACAGGAGCGACGCAGTATTTT.